A single sample is the source of the 11 T cell receptor beta chains below, sequenced in a study of T cell responses to AZD1222 COVID-19 vaccine. Repertoires were generated with immunoSEQ multiplex PCR, while TCRdb's copy carries only in-frame clones and drops some. The sample has approximately 80,000 clones, 88% seen once; the top ten hold about 5.5%. This specimen consisted of peripheral blood, obtained on day 0 of MenACWY control vaccination. The receptors shown here come from an adult in good health.

The chain uses TRBV4-3 and TRBJ2-2, with TRBD1 as a possible D gene (6 bases). Looked up from germline, CDR1 is LGHNA and CDR2 is YSLEER. V shed 4 bases and J shed 2 bases, with 17 bases lying between them. The CDR3 has 17 residues. CDR3 loop: CASSPQDGTQNTGELFF. As DNA, the CDR3 is TGCGCCAGCAGCCCCCAGGACGGGACACAAAACACCGGGGAGCTGTTTTTT.

The chain is built from TRBV19 and TRBJ2-3; TRBD1 aligns across 10 bases. J was trimmed by 4 bases and V by 4 bases; bases with no gene match: 8. Germline V gene lookup returns CDR1 LNHDA and CDR2 SQIVND (reference sequence). The CDR3 runs 16 residues. CDR3 nucleotide sequence: TGTGCCAGTAGTAGCCCCGGGACAGGGGTCCCAGATACGCAGTATTTT. Residues: CASSSPGTGVPDTQYF.

The chain has TRBV5-1 and TRBJ2-7; 9 positions match TRBD2. Germline CDR1 SGHRS, CDR2 YFSETQ. This CDR3 has 16 amino acids. With 5 bases clipped from V and 2 bases from J, the junction kept 11 bases outside the gene matches. CDR3 loop: CASSPLTSGRTYEQYF. CDR3 nucleotide sequence: TGCGCCAGCAGTCCCCTAACTAGCGGGCGTACCTACGAGCAGTACTTC.

The chain employs TRBV3-1 (or the pseudogene TRBV3-2) and TRBJ1-5, with no clear D. V lost 0 bases and J 6 bases, leaving 18 bases between the germline ends. The CDR3 totals 17 residues. Germline loops: CDR1 LGHDT, CDR2 YNNKEL (reference sequence). The CDR3 sequence: CASSQDSKRCSVQPQHF. CDR3 nucleotide sequence: TGTGCCAGCAGCCAAGATTCTAAGAGGTGCTCCGTTCAGCCCCAGCATTTT.

This chain links TRBV7-6 with TRBJ1-1; the D is unclear. Germline assignment: CDR1 SGHVS and CDR2 FNYEAQ. The length of the CDR3 is 13 residues. Trimming pared 1 base from V and 8 bases from J, leaving 11 bases between. CDR3 protein: CASSLVTSEEAFF. For the CDR3, the DNA is TGTGCCAGCAGCTTAGTAACGTCAGAAGAAGCTTTCTTT.

Only one count was recorded for this clone. The chain recombines TRBV7-2 with TRBJ1-4; TRBD1 aligns across 9 bases. V trimming: 1 base; J trimming: 8 bases; junction bases outside the gene matches: 5. CDR1 is SGHTA and CDR2 is FQGNSA in the germline V gene. The CDR3 loop spans 15 amino acids. CDR3 protein: CASSLDRGRHEKLFF. CDR3 DNA: TGTGCCAGCAGCTTAGACAGGGGGCGCCACGAAAAACTGTTTTTT.

The chain links TRBV3-1 (or the pseudogene TRBV3-2) to TRBJ1-1; 7 nucleotides line up with TRBD1. With 5 bases clipped from V and 1 base from J, the junction kept 13 bases outside the gene matches. Germline V lookup: CDR1 LGHDT, CDR2 YNNKEL (reference sequence). The CDR3 is 17 amino acids. CDR3 loop: CASSSQGNRGRNTEAFF. CDR3 nucleotide sequence: TGTGCCAGCAGCTCACAGGGGAATAGAGGAAGGAACACTGAAGCTTTCTTT.

V usage is TRBV18 and J usage is TRBJ2-3, with a tentative D call TRBD2 (6 bases). The CDR3 extends over 15 amino acids. Trimming left V 5 bases short and J 2 bases short, with 14 bases between. CDR1 and CDR2 from the germline V gene are KGHSH and LQKENI. The chain's CDR3 is CASSKNSGNTDTQYF. In nucleotides, the CDR3 is TGTGCCAGCTCAAAGAATAGCGGAAACACAGATACGCAGTATTTT. Drawing the rest from reference TRBV18 and TRBJ2-3, the complete variable domain is NAGVMQNPRHLVRRRGQEARLRCSPMKGHSHVYWYRQLPEEGLKFMVYLQKENIIDESGMPKERFSAEFPKEGPSILRIQQVVRGDSAAYFCASSKNSGNTDTQYFGPGTRLTVL.

The V and J genes are TRBV6-2 or TRBV6-3 and TRBJ2-7; 14 bases map to TRBD2. Germline assignment: CDR1 MNHEY and CDR2 SVGEGT. Unmatched junction bases numbered 6, after V lost 4 bases and J lost 4 bases. The CDR3 is 16 amino acids. CDR3 region: CASSFRLAGGRYEQYF. The CDR3 DNA follows: TGTGCCAGCAGTTTCCGACTAGCGGGGGGGCGGTACGAGCAGTACTTC.

The chain employs TRBV19 and TRBJ2-5; 11 bases fit TRBD2. Germline CDR1 is LNHDA and CDR2 is SQIVND (reference sequence). The CDR3 loop spans 16 amino acids. Unmatched junction bases numbered 10, after V lost 8 bases and J lost 2 bases. The DNA of the CDR3 is TGTGCCAGTGGCCCTAGACTAGCGGGGCCTCAAGAGACCCAGTACTTC. It is translated as CASGPRLAGPQETQYF.

The J gene is TRBJ1-2, the V gene TRBV10-3, with D possibly being TRBD1 (5 bases). V lost 7 bases and J lost 1, with 13 bases in between. CDR1 is ENHRY and CDR2 is SYGVKD in the germline V gene. This CDR3 contains 14 residues. The CDR3 reads CAITGEGFNYGYTF. CDR3 sequence (DNA): TGTGCCATCACCGGGGAGGGGTTTAACTATGGCTACACCTTC.